This entry concerns a single T cell receptor (beta chain). The entry originates in a study of cytomegalovirus exposure and HLA in healthy donors. With V trimmed by 3 bases and J by 2 bases, 6 bases remained unmatched. The CDR3 covers 15 residues. The V gene's germline CDR1 is MNHEY and CDR2 SVGAGI. Generated by immunoSEQ multiplex PCR, the TCRdb table keeps only in-frame clones and is missing some. The sample consists of over 200,000 clones, around nine tenths of them appearing once. This receptor was identified in a woman aged 18 to 35 in good health and CMV-seropositive. Sequenced input: PBMCs. The gene calls are TRBV6-5 and TRBJ2-5, with 7 bases that match TRBD1. The CDR3 reads CASSYGTEPQETQYF. The CDR3 nucleotides read TGTGCCAGCAGTTATGGGACAGAGCCACAAGAGACCCAGTACTTC.